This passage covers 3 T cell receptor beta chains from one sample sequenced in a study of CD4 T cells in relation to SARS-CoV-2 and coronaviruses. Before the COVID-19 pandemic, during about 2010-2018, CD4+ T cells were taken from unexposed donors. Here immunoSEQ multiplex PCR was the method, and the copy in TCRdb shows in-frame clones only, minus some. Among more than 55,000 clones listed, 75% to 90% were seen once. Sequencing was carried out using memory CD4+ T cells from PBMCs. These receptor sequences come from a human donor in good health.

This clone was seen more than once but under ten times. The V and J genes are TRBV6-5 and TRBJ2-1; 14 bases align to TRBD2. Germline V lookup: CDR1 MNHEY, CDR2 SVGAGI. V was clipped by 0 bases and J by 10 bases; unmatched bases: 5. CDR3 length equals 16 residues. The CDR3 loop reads CASSYSGTSGSREQFF. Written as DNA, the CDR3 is TGTGCCAGCAGTTACTCGGGGACTAGCGGGAGCAGGGAGCAGTTCTTC.

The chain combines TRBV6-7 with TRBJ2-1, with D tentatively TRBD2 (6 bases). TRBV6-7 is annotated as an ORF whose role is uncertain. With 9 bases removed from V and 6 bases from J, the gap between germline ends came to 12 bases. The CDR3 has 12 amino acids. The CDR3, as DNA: TGTGCCAGTGATATCGGGAGCAATGAGCAGTTCTTC. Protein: CASDIGSNEQFF.

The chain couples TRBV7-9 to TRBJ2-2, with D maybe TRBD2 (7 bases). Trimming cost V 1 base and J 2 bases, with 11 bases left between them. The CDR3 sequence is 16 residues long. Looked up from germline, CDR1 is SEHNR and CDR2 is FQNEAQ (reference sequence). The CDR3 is CASSLVAGANTGELFF. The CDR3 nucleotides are TGTGCCAGCAGCTTAGTTGCGGGGGCCAACACCGGGGAGCTGTTTTTT. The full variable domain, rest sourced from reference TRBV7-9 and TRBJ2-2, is DTGVSQNPRHKITKRGQNVTFRCDPISEHNRLYWYRQTLGQGPEFLTYFQNEAQLEKSRLLSDRFSAERPKGSFSTLEIQRTEQGDSAMYLCASSLVAGANTGELFFGEGSRLTVL.